Included here is one T cell receptor beta chain sequence, with context. The data are from a study of T cell responses to AZD1222 COVID-19 vaccine. V lost 3 bases to trimming and J lost 3 bases, with 18 bases between them. The length of the CDR3 is 17 residues. From germline, CDR1 is LNHDA and CDR2 SQIVND (reference sequence). The data were produced by immunoSEQ multiplex PCR, yet TCRdb's version contains in-frame clones alone and is incomplete. The sample lists roughly 180,000 clones; around 90% were seen once. The chain has TRBV19 and TRBJ1-5, with D possibly TRBD1 on 5 matching bases. This receptor was obtained from an adult who received the AZD1222 COVID-19 vaccine. The starting material was peripheral blood, obtained 28 days after the second AZD1222 dose. This CDR3 reads CASSIYWTSTSNQPQHF. The CDR3, as DNA: TGTGCCAGTAGTATTTATTGGACATCGACCTCCAATCAGCCCCAGCATTTT.